This record concerns one TCR beta chain sequence. Its antigen is unidentified. The data originate from a study of T cells in narcolepsy. Here immunoSEQ multiplex PCR was the method, and the copy in TCRdb shows in-frame clones only, minus some. The data contain tens of thousands of clones, roughly 80% of them singletons. General study points: Some memory CD4+ repertoires had no autoreactive clone sequences.

The CDR3 totals 14 residues. Germline V lookup: CDR1 LNHDA, CDR2 SQIVND (reference sequence). Trimming stripped 3 bases from V and 7 bases from J, with 13 bases between. The source material was CD45RA- memory CD4+ T cells from PBMCs. This clonotype was obtained from a human donor with narcolepsy. The rearrangement joins TRBV19 to TRBJ1-3; D not certain. The CDR3 sequence: CASSMWMFGNTIYF. In DNA form, the CDR3 reads TGTGCCAGTAGTATGTGGATGTTTGGGAACACCATATATTTT.